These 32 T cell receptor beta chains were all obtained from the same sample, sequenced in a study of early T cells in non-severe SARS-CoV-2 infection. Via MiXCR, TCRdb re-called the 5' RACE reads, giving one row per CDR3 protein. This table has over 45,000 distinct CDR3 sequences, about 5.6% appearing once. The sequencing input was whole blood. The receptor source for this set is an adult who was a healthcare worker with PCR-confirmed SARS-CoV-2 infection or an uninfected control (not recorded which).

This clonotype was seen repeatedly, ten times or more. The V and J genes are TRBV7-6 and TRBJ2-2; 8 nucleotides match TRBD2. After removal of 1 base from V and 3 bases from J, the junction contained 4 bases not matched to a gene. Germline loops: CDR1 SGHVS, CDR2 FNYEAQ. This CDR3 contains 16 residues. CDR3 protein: CASSLGAGAYTGELFF. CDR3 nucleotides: TGTGCCAGCAGCTTAGGAGCGGGGGCGTACACCGGGGAGCTGTTTTTT.

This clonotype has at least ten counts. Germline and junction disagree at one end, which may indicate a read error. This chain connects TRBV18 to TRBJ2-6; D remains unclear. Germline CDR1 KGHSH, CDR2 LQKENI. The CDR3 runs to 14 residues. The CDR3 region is CASSPLSGANVLTF. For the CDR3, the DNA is TGCGCCAGCAGCCCCCTTTCGGGGGCCAACGTCCTGACTTTC.

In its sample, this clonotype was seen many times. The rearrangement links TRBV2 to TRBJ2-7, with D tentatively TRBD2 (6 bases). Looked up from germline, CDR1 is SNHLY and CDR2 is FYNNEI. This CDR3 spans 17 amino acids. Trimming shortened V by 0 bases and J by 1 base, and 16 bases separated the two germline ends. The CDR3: CASSEAILRDSSYEQYF. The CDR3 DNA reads TGTGCCAGCAGTGAAGCGATACTGAGGGACTCTTCCTACGAGCAGTACTTC.

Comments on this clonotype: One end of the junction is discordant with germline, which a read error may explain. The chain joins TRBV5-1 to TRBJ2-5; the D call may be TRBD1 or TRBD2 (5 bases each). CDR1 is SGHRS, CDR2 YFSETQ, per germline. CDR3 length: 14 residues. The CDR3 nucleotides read TGCGCCAGCAGGTTGGGACCGATCCAAGAGACCCAGTACTTC. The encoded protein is CASRLGPIQETQYF.

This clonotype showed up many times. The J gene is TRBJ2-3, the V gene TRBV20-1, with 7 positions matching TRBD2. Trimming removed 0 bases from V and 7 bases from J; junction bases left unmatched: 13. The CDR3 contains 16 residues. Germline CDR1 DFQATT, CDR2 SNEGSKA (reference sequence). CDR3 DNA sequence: TGCAGTGCTAGAGATTTACGGGAGGTTCTGGTGAATACGCAGTATTTT. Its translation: CSARDLREVLVNTQYF.

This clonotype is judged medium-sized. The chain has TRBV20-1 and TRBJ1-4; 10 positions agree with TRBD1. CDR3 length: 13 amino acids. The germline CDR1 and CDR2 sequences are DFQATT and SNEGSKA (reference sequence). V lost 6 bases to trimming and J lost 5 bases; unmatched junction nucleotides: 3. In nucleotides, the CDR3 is TGCAGTGCCGTGGGACAGGGGAATGAAAAACTGTTTTTT. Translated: CSAVGQGNEKLFF.

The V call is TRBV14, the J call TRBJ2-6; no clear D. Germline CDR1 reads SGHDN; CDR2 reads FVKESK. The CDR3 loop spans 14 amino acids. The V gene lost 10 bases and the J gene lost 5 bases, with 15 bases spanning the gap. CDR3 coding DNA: TGTGCCACCTCGGCAGGCCTCTGGGCCAACGTCCTGACTTTC. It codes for CATSAGLWANVLTF.

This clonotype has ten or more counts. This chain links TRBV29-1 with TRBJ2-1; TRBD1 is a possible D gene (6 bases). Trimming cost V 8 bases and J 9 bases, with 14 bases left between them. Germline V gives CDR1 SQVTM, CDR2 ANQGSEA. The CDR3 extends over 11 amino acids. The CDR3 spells CSTGTNREQFF. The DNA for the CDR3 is TGCAGCACTGGGACAAACCGTGAGCAGTTCTTC.

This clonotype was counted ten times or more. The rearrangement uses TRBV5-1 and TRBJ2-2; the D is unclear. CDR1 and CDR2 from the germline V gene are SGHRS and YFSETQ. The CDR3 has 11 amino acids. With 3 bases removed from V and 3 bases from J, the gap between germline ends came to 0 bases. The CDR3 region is CASSYTGELFF. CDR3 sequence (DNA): TGCGCCAGCAGCTACACCGGGGAGCTGTTTTTT. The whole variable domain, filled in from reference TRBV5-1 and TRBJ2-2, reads KAGVTQTPRYLIKTRGQQVTLSCSPISGHRSVSWYQQTPGQGLQFLFEYFSETQRNKGNFPGRFSGRQFSNSRSEMNVSTLELGDSALYLCASSYTGELFFGEGSRLTVL.

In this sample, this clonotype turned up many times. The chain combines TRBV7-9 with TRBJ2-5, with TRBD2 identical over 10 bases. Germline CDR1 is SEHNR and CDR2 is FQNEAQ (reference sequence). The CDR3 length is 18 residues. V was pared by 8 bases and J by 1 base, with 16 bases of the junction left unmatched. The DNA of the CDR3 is TGTGCCAGCGCGGCCGACTCCTGGACTAGCGGTACCCAAGAGACCCAGTACTTC. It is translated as CASAADSWTSGTQETQYF.

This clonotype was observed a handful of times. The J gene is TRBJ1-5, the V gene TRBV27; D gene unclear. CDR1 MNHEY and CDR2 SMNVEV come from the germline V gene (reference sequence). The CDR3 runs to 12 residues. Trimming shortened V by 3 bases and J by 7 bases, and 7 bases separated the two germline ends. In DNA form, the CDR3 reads TGTGCCAGCAGTTTCATGGGGCAGCCCCAGCATTTT. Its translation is CASSFMGQPQHF.

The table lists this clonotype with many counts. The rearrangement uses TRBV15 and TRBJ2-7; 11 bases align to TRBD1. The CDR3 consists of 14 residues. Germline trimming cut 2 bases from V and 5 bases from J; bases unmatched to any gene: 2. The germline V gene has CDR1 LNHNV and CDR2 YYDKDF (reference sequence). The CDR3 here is CATSRWTGGDEQYF. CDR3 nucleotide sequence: TGTGCCACCAGCAGATGGACAGGGGGCGACGAGCAGTACTTC.

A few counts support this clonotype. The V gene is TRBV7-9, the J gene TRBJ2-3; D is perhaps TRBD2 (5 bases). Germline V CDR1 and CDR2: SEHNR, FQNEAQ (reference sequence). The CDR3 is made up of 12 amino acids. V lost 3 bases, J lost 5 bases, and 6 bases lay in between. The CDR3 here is CASSLREDTQYF. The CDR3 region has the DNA TGTGCCAGCAGCTTGAGGGAAGATACGCAGTATTTT.

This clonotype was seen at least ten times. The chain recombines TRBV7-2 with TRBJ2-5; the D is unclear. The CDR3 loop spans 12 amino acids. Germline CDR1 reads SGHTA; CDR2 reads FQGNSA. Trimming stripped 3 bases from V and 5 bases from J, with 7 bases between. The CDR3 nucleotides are TGTGCCAGCAGCTTTCCTCGGGAGACCCAGTACTTC. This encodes CASSFPRETQYF.

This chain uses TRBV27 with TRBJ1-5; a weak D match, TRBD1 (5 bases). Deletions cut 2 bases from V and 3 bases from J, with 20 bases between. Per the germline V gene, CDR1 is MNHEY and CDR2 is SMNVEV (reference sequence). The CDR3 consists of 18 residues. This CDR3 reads CASSLTPPGQRPNQPQHF. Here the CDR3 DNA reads TGTGCCAGCAGTTTAACCCCTCCGGGGCAGCGTCCCAATCAGCCCCAGCATTTT.

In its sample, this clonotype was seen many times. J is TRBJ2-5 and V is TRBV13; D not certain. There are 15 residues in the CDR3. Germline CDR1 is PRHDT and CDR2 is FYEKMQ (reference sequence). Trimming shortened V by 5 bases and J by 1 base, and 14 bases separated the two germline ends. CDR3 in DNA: TGTGCCAGCAGCCCGGAGAGAGGCCCCCAAGAGACCCAGTACTTC. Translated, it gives CASSPERGPQETQYF. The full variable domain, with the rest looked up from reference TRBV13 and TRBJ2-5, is AAGVIQSPRHLIKEKRETATLKCYPIPRHDTVYWYQQGPGQDPQFLISFYEKMQSDKGSIPDRFSAQQFSDYHSELNMSSLELGDSALYFCASSPERGPQETQYFGPGTRLLVL.

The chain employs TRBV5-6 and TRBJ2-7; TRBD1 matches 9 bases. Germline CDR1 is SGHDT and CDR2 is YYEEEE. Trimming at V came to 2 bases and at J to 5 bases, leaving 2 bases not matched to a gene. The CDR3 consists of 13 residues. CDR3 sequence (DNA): TGTGCCAGCAGCTTTGGACAGGGGAACGAGCAGTACTTC. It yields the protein CASSFGQGNEQYF.

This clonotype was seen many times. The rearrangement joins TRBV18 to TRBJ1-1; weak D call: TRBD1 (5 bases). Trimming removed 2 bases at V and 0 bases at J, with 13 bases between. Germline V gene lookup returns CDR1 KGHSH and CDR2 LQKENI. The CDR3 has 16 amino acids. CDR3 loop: CASSPMGGSMNTEAFF. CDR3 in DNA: TGTGCCAGCTCACCAATGGGGGGATCGATGAACACTGAAGCTTTCTTT. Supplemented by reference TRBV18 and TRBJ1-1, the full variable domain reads NAGVMQNPRHLVRRRGQEARLRCSPMKGHSHVYWYRQLPEEGLKFMVYLQKENIIDESGMPKERFSAEFPKEGPSILRIQQVVRGDSAAYFCASSPMGGSMNTEAFFGQGTRLTVV.

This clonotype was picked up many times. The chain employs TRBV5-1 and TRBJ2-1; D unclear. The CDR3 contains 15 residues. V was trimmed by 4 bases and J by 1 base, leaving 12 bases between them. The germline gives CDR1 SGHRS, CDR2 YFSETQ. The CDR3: CASSPGARSYNEQFF. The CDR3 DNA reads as TGCGCCAGCAGCCCCGGCGCTCGATCCTACAATGAGCAGTTCTTC.

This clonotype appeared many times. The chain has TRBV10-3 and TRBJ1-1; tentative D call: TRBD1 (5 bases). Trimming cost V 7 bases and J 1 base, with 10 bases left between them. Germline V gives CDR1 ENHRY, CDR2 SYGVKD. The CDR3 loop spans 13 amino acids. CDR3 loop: CAITGTRNTEAFF. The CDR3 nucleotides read TGTGCCATCACTGGGACCCGGAACACTGAAGCTTTCTTT.

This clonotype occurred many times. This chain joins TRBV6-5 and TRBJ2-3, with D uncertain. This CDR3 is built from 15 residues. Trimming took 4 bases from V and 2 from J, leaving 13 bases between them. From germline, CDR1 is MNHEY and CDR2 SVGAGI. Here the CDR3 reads CASSLRAVVTDTQYF. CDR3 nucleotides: TGTGCCAGCAGTTTAAGGGCGGTCGTCACAGATACGCAGTATTTT.

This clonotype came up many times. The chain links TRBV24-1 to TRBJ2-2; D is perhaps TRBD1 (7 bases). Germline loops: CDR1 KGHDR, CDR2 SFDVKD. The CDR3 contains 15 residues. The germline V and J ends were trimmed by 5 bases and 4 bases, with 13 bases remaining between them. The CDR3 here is CATSAAGQLTGELFF. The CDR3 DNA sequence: TGTGCCACCAGTGCCGCGGGACAGCTCACCGGGGAGCTGTTTTTT.

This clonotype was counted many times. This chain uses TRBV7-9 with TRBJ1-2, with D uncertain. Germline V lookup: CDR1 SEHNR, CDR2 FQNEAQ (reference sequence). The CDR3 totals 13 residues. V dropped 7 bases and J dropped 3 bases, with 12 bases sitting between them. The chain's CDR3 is CASNSGAYYGYTF. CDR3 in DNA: TGTGCCAGCAACAGCGGAGCATACTATGGCTACACCTTC.

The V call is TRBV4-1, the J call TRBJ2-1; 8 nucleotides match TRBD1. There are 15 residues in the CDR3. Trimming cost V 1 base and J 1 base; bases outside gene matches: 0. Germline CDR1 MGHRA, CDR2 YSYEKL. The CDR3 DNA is TGCGCCAGCAGCCAAGGACAGGGGTCCTACAATGAGCAGTTCTTC. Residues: CASSQGQGSYNEQFF.

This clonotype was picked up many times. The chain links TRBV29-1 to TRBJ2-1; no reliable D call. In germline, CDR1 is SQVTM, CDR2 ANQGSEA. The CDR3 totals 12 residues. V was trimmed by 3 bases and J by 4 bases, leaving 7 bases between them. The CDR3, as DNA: TGCAGCGTTGAGTTACAGTACAATGAGCAGTTCTTC. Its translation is CSVELQYNEQFF.

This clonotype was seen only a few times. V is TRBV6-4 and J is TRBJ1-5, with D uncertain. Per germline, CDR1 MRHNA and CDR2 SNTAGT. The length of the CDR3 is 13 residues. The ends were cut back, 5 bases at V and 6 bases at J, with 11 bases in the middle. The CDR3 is CASSIDGVQPQHF. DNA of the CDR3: TGTGCCAGCAGTATCGATGGGGTTCAGCCCCAGCATTTT.

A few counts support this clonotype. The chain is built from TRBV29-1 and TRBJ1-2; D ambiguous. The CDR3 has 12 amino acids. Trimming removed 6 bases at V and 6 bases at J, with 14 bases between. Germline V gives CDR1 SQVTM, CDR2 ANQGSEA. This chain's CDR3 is CSVMDGGNGYTF. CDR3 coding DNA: TGCAGCGTGATGGACGGAGGGAATGGCTACACCTTC.

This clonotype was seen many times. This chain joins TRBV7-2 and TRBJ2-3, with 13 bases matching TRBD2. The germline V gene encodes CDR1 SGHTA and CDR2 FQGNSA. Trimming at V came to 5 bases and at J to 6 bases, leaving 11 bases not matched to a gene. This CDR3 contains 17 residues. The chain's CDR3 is CASSPPGLAGLGDTQYF. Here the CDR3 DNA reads TGTGCCAGCAGCCCCCCGGGACTAGCGGGGTTAGGGGATACGCAGTATTTT.

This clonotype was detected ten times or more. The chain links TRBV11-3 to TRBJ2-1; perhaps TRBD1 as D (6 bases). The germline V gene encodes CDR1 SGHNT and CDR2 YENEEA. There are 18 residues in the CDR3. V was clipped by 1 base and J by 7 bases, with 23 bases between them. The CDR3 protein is CASSLGTMVRGRGNEQFF. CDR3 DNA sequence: TGTGCCAGCAGCTTAGGGACAATGGTGAGGGGGAGAGGGAATGAGCAGTTCTTC.

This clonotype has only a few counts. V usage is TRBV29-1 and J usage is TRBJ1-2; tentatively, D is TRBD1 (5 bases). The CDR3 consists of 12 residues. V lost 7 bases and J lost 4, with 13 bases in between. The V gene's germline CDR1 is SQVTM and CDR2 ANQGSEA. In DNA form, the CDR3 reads TGCAGCGCGGACGATGGGGGCTATGGCTACACCTTC. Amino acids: CSADDGGYGYTF. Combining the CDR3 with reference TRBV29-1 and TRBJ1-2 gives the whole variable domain SAVISQKPSRDICQRGTSLTIQCQVDSQVTMMFWYRQQPGQSLTLIATANQGSEATYESGFVIDKFPISRPNLTFSTLTVSNMSPEDSSIYLCSADDGGYGYTFGSGTRLTVV.

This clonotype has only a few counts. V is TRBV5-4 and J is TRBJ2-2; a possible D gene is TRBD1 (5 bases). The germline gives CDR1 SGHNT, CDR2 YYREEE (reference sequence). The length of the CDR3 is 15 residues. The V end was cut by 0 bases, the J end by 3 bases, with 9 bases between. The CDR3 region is CASSLGSGYTGELFF. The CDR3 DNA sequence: TGTGCCAGCAGCTTGGGGTCAGGGTACACCGGGGAGCTGTTTTTT.

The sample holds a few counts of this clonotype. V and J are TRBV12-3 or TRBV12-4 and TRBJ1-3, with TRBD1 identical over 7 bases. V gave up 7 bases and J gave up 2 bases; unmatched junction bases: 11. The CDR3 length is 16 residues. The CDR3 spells CASTTRDSSAGNTIYF. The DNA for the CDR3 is TGTGCCAGCACCACCAGGGACAGTAGCGCTGGAAACACCATATATTTT.